This T cell receptor beta chain originates from a study of blood T cell repertoires in COVID-19 (dated by TCRdb to about 2020). General notes on the study: Samples covering the acute and convalescent phases of COVID-19 were provided by collaborators in the United States, Italy and Spain. The material from the prospective study consisted of cDNA or gDNA derived from T cells, B-cell-depleted T cells, or PBMCs. Deeply sampled blood TCRbeta repertoires from subjects exposed to, actively infected with, or recovered from COVID-19 were included in the dataset. The repertoires were released in a freely available public database intended as a resource for research on the immune response to SARS-CoV-2. Samples came from the ongoing ImmuneRACE study (first 160 participants) plus 1,254 subjects from 6 global collaborators. A de-identified subject ID, COVID-19 status, age in years and sex were almost always included in the sample metadata. Where available, HLA class I and class II types were obtained from metadata supplied by the sample provider rather than from assay-based typing.

TCRbeta CDR3 regions were amplified from genomic DNA by means of the immunoSEQ Assay, a bias-controlled multiplex PCR. Per the authors' processing: Nucleated cell counts per sample were estimated from amplification of reference gene primers within the assay. To quantify the absolute abundance of each unique TCRbeta CDR3 rearrangement, sequence reads were collapsed and filtered. For each sample, productive Simpson clonality was calculated as the square root of Simpson's diversity index across productive rearrangements. TCRdb's version of the immuneACCESS table is confined to in-frame rearrangements and falls short of the full clone set. An unresolved V gene accounts for under half of the shortfall where checked; the remainder is of unknown origin. The V and J calls and clone size are taken from that table; D and trimming were inferred from the DNA. This sample lists around 98,000 clones; roughly 82% were detected once. The ten most abundant clones make up 11% of the sample.

Here is what the overall study found, with its caveats: Clinical and demographic metadata were provided uncurated, with the amount varying by source and participant.

CDR1 LGHDT and CDR2 YNNKEL were looked up in the germline V gene (reference sequence). Inclusive of the bounding cysteine and phenylalanine, the CDR3 is 15 residues long. Only CDR3 DNA is held: 45 bases, read in frame from base 1. V and J are truncated by 1 base and 2 bases respectively, leaving an intervening sequence of 11 bases. In regard to this clone: There is no known antigen for this receptor. Base qualities are not provided; no much larger clone lies one nucleotide away.

Each collaborating institution followed its own protocols to collect whole blood in K2EDTA tubes. For TCRbeta analysis, collaborators shipped samples in one of three forms: frozen whole blood, isolated PBMCs, or DNA extracted from either of those sample types. The sequenced sample consisted of peripheral blood. The TCR was taken from a man between 65 and 85 years old with active or convalescent COVID-19. The rearrangement combines TRBV3-1 (or the pseudogene TRBV3-2) with TRBJ2-5, with the D gene too uncertain to name. CDR3 protein: CASSQAPRGQETQYF. Here is the DNA: TGTGCCAGCAGCCAAGCACCCCGCGGTCAAGAGACCCAGTACTTC.